This is a list of T cell receptor beta chains from one sample in a study of shared clonotypes between healthy human individuals. The assay was immunoSEQ multiplex PCR, and TCRdb's table has in-frame clones only and misses some. Of over 950,000 clones in the sample, 70% to 80% were seen once. The sequenced sample was memory CD4+ T cells from PBMCs. These receptor sequences come from a man aged 18 to 30 in good health. Some clones in this sample may be carry-over from other donors' samples. Each CDR3 is given with its conserved first and last residue. The order of the fields is CDR3 DNA, CDR3 protein, clone size, J gene, V gene, D gene. A D gene is named only where the DNA matches it firmly. Clone size is not always given. Where it is, it says once, few, many or a class for expanded clones.

TGTGCCAGTAGTCCGCGTAGACAGGGACTGGGGGCTTTCTTT,CASSPRRQGLGAFF,.,TRBJ1-1,TRBV19,TRBD1
TGTGCCAGCAGTGAAGCGGGAGGAGCCCTCTACACCTTC,CASSEAGGALYTF,few,TRBJ1-2,TRBV2,.
TGTGCCAGCAGCCAAGATTGGGCAGATACGCAGTATTTT,CASSQDWADTQYF,.,TRBJ2-3,TRBV14,.
TGTGCCAGCAGCTGGAGAACCAATGAAAAACTGTTTTTT,CASSWRTNEKLFF,.,TRBJ1-4,TRBV5-6,.
TGTGCCAGCAGTTTATCTGGAGACCGAGGATACACCTTC,CASSLSGDRGYTF,many,TRBJ1-2,TRBV28,.
TGCGCCAGCAGCCAAGATAGGGCTCAGCCCCAGCATTTT,CASSQDRAQPQHF,.,TRBJ1-5,TRBV4-3,.
TGTGCCTGGAGTGTCGTAGGGCCAACCTACACCTTC,CAWSVVGPTYTF,.,TRBJ1-2,TRBV30,.
TGTGCCAGCAGTTACGGGCGGGGGGGCAATGAGCAGTTCTTC,CASSYGRGGNEQFF,.,TRBJ2-1,TRBV6-5,TRBD2
TGTGCCATCAGGGAAACAGGACAGGGTGCTGGCTACACCTTC,CAIRETGQGAGYTF,.,TRBJ1-2,TRBV10-3,TRBD1
TGTGCCAGCAGTGGACAGCCGAACACTGAAGCTTTCTTT,CASSGQPNTEAFF,many,TRBJ1-1,TRBV6-1,.
TGTGCCAGCAGCTTAGAGGTGGGATCGGCTTTCTTT,CASSLEVGSAFF,.,TRBJ1-1,TRBV7-9,.
TGTGCCAGCAGTTACTCGCTAGGCCCGATCTACGAGCAGTACTTC,CASSYSLGPIYEQYF,once,TRBJ2-7,TRBV6-5,.